This entry lists 23 T cell receptor beta chains sequenced from one sample in a study of technical replicates of blood from a few donors. TCRdb's table, derived via immunoSEQ multiplex PCR, lists solely in-frame clones and lacks some. The table includes approximately 94,000 clones, about 96% detected once. Sequencing input: T cells isolated from PBMCs. These receptors came from a human donor in good health.

The chain is built from TRBV5-6 and TRBJ2-7; D may be TRBD1 (6 bases). Germline CDR1 is SGHDT and CDR2 is YYEEEE. This CDR3 spans 14 amino acids. The V end lost 0 bases, the J end lost 4 bases, and 11 bases lay between the germline ends. In DNA, the CDR3 is TGTGCCAGCAGCTTGGGGGGGACAAATTACGAGCAGTACTTC. This translates into CASSLGGTNYEQYF.

The chain joins TRBV7-8 to TRBJ1-2; 10 bases are a match to TRBD1. V lost 1 base to trimming and J lost 8 bases; unmatched junction nucleotides: 7. Germline V gives CDR1 SGHVS, CDR2 FQNEAQ. This CDR3 comprises 15 residues. The CDR3 loop reads CASSLVRDRGGGYTF. The CDR3 DNA is TGTGCCAGCAGCTTAGTCAGGGACAGGGGAGGCGGCTACACCTTC.

This sequence joins TRBV5-5 and TRBJ2-7, with TRBD1 as a possible D gene (6 bases). The germline gives CDR1 SGHKS, CDR2 YYEKEE (reference sequence). This CDR3 has 15 residues. V dropped 6 bases and J dropped 1 base, with 17 bases sitting between them. CDR3 DNA sequence: TGTGCCAGCACCAATTCAAGGACAGCTTCCTACGAGCAGTACTTC. Translation gives CASTNSRTASYEQYF.

The V and J genes are TRBV5-1 and TRBJ1-1, with no clear D. Germline CDR1 SGHRS, CDR2 YFSETQ. V was trimmed by 0 bases and J by 7 bases, leaving 7 bases between them. This CDR3 spans 12 amino acids. The CDR3 nucleotides read TGCGCCAGCAGCTTGGCTGGCCTTGAAGCTTTCTTT. Translation gives CASSLAGLEAFF.

This chain joins TRBV6-1 and TRBJ2-1; the match to TRBD2 covers 13 bases. V shed 3 bases and J 7 bases; nucleotides not matched to a gene: 6. There are 16 residues in the CDR3. The germline V gene has CDR1 MNHNS and CDR2 SASEGT. As DNA, the CDR3 is TGTGCCAGCAGTGATCCCGGGACTAGCGGGATAAATGAGCAGTTCTTC. It yields the protein CASSDPGTSGINEQFF.

V gene TRBV19 combines with J gene TRBJ1-1; 7 bases line up with TRBD1. CDR1 and CDR2 from the germline V gene are LNHDA and SQIVND (reference sequence). The CDR3 has 13 residues. After removal of 6 bases from V and 3 bases from J, the junction contained 4 bases not matched to a gene. In DNA form, the CDR3 reads TGTGCCAGTAGCCCCACAGGGGACACTGAAGCTTTCTTT. It is translated as CASSPTGDTEAFF.

V is TRBV19 and J is TRBJ2-1; TRBD1 is a possible D gene (6 bases). The CDR3 is 15 residues long. Germline lookup yields CDR1 LNHDA and CDR2 SQIVND (reference sequence). Deletions cut 0 bases from V and 9 bases from J, with 15 bases between. The CDR3 protein is CASSIDSWGQTEQFF. CDR3 DNA sequence: TGTGCCAGTAGTATAGACTCTTGGGGGCAAACTGAGCAGTTCTTC.

The chain combines TRBV7-2 with TRBJ2-1; the D gene is possibly TRBD1 (6 bases). Germline V CDR1 and CDR2: SGHTA, FQGNSA. The CDR3 sequence is 13 residues long. V shed 4 bases and J shed 5 bases, with 9 bases lying between them. The CDR3 bases are TGTGCCAGCAGCTCGGGACAACACAATGAGCAGTTCTTC. Translation: CASSSGQHNEQFF.

This chain links TRBV6-1 with TRBJ1-5; no definite D call. CDR3 size: 14 residues. V lost 1 base to trimming and J lost 0 bases, with 4 bases between them. Germline V gene lookup returns CDR1 MNHNS and CDR2 SASEGT. CDR3 protein: CASSEVHSNQPQHF. As DNA, the CDR3 is TGTGCCAGCAGTGAAGTCCATAGCAATCAGCCCCAGCATTTT.

The rearrangement links TRBV6-5 to TRBJ2-7, with D possibly TRBD1 on 7 matching bases. CDR3 length: 12 amino acids. The germline V gene has CDR1 MNHEY and CDR2 SVGAGI. Trimming pared 8 bases from V and 7 bases from J, leaving 15 bases between. This CDR3 is CASGRGVREQYF. The CDR3 nucleotides read TGTGCCAGCGGCAGGGGGGTTCGGGAGCAGTACTTC.

The chain joins TRBV7-9 to TRBJ2-7; D gene ambiguous. The CDR3 runs 13 residues. The V end was cut by 0 bases, the J end by 5 bases, with 8 bases between. CDR1 and CDR2 from the germline V gene are SEHNR and FQNEAQ (reference sequence). In DNA, the CDR3 is TGTGCCAGCAGCTTAGCAGGAGTCAACGAGCAGTACTTC. As protein: CASSLAGVNEQYF.

The chain uses TRBV9 and TRBJ2-1; the D gene is possibly TRBD2 (6 bases). Trimming left V 2 bases short and J 0 bases short, with 12 bases between. Germline V gene lookup returns CDR1 SGDLS and CDR2 YYNGEE. CDR3 size: 16 residues. The CDR3 coding sequence is TGTGCCAGCAGCGTGGAGGGGACCAGCTCCTACAATGAGCAGTTCTTC. Translation gives CASSVEGTSSYNEQFF.

The chain recombines TRBV30 with TRBJ1-2; the match to TRBD1 covers 8 bases. CDR3 length equals 13 residues. CDR1 is GTSNPN, CDR2 SVGIG, per germline (reference sequence). Trimming took 4 bases from V and 8 from J; bases not matched to a gene: 9. Written as DNA, the CDR3 is TGTGCCTGGAATGTGGCAGGGGGCGTCGGCTACACCTTC. Its protein product is CAWNVAGGVGYTF.

The chain carries TRBV28 and TRBJ2-7; weak D call: TRBD2 (5 bases). The V gene lost 6 bases and the J gene lost 0 bases, with 15 bases spanning the gap. The CDR3 runs to 15 residues. Per germline, CDR1 MDHEN and CDR2 SYDVKM. CDR3 sequence (DNA): TGTGCCAGCAGAACTAACTCGGGGATCTCCTACGAGCAGTACTTC. It specifies CASRTNSGISYEQYF.

The chain has TRBV13 and TRBJ2-7; the match to TRBD2 covers 11 bases. CDR3 size: 14 residues. J lost 7 bases, V lost 1 base, and 3 bases had no gene match. Germline lookup yields CDR1 PRHDT and CDR2 FYEKMQ (reference sequence). The CDR3 loop is CASSLASGRYEQYF. The CDR3 coding sequence is TGTGCCAGCAGCTTAGCTAGCGGGAGGTATGAGCAGTACTTC.

This clone was recorded only once. This rearrangement joins TRBV6-6 to TRBJ2-5; 11 bases agree with TRBD2. Germline loops: CDR1 MNHNY, CDR2 SVGAGI (reference sequence). The J segment lost 1 base and the V segment lost 5 bases, leaving 6 bases of the junction unmatched. CDR3 size: 16 residues. CDR3 sequence (DNA): TGTGCCAGCAGTGGGACTAGCGGAGAGGCCCAAGAGACCCAGTACTTC. This translates into CASSGTSGEAQETQYF.

The V gene is TRBV11-2, the J gene TRBJ1-4, with D unclear. The CDR3 runs 13 residues. Per germline, CDR1 SGHAT and CDR2 FQNNGV. Trimming took 3 bases from V and 5 from J, leaving 7 bases between them. CDR3 coding DNA: TGTGCCAGCAGCTTCGACGGGAATGAAAAACTGTTTTTT. As protein: CASSFDGNEKLFF.

The J gene is TRBJ2-7, the V gene TRBV14, with TRBD1 as a possible D gene (6 bases). V shed 0 bases and J shed 3 bases, with 21 bases lying between them. The CDR3 extends over 18 amino acids. CDR1 is SGHDN and CDR2 is FVKESK in the germline V gene. CDR3 sequence reads: CASSQDLSGVSRSYEQYF. For the CDR3, the DNA is TGTGCCAGCAGCCAAGATCTGTCAGGGGTTTCAAGGAGCTACGAGCAGTACTTC.

The chain is built from TRBV5-1 and TRBJ1-4; no reliable D call. V lost 7 bases and J lost 2, with 12 bases in between. Germline lookup yields CDR1 SGHRS and CDR2 YFSETQ. The CDR3 runs to 14 residues. This CDR3 is CASHLGDTNEKLFF. The CDR3 nucleotides read TGCGCCAGCCACTTAGGAGACACTAATGAAAAACTGTTTTTT.

This chain uses TRBV5-4 with TRBJ1-1, with D possibly being TRBD1 (5 bases). The CDR3 length is 16 residues. The V and J ends lost 2 bases and 1 base respectively, with 15 bases between them. Looked up from germline, CDR1 is SGHNT and CDR2 is YYREEE (reference sequence). CDR3 nucleotide sequence: TGTGCCAGCAGCTTTGGTTACACAGGACAGAACACTGAAGCTTTCTTT. Protein sequence: CASSFGYTGQNTEAFF.

This clone was seen just once. The chain uses TRBV5-1 and TRBJ2-2; D is undetermined. The V end was cut by 0 bases, the J end by 0 bases, with 6 bases between. The germline gives CDR1 SGHRS, CDR2 YFSETQ. The CDR3 runs 15 residues. The DNA for the CDR3 is TGCGCCAGCAGCTTGGACACCCCGAACACCGGGGAGCTGTTTTTT. It is translated as CASSLDTPNTGELFF.

This clone was recorded only once. The CDR3 DNA follows: TGTGCCAGCAGCTTAAACGGAGAGACCCAGTACTTC. Amino acids: CASSLNGETQYF. This sequence joins TRBV11-3 and TRBJ2-5; unclear D gene. CDR1 is SGHNT, CDR2 YENEEA, per germline. Between the trimmed V and J ends, which lost 2 bases and 4 bases, there was a span of 5 bases. This CDR3 comprises 12 residues.

J is TRBJ1-1 and V is TRBV18; no definite D call. Germline V gives CDR1 KGHSH, CDR2 LQKENI. This CDR3 spans 12 amino acids. Trimming pared 5 bases from V and 5 bases from J, leaving 9 bases between. DNA for the CDR3: TGTGCCAGCTCATCACAAGAGACTGAAGCTTTCTTT. Amino acid sequence: CASSSQETEAFF.